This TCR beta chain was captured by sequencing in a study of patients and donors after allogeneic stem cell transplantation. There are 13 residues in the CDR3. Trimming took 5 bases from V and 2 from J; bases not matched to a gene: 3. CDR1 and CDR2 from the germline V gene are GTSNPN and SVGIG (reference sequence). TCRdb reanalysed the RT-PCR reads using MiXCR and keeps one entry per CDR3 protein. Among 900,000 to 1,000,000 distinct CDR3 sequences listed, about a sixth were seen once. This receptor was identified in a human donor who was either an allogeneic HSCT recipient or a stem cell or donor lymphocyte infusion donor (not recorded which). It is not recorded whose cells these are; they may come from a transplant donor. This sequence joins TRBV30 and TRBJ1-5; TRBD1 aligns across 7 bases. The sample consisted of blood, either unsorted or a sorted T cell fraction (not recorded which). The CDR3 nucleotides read TGTGCCTGGGCAGGACAGGGCAATCAGCCCCAGCATTTT. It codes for CAWAGQGNQPQHF. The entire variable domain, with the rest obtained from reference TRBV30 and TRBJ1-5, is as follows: SQTIHQWPATLVQPVGSPLSLECTVEGTSNPNLYWYRQAAGRGLQLLFYSVGIGQISSEVPQNLSASRPQDRQFILSSKKLLLSDSGFYLCAWAGQGNQPQHFGDGTRLSIL.